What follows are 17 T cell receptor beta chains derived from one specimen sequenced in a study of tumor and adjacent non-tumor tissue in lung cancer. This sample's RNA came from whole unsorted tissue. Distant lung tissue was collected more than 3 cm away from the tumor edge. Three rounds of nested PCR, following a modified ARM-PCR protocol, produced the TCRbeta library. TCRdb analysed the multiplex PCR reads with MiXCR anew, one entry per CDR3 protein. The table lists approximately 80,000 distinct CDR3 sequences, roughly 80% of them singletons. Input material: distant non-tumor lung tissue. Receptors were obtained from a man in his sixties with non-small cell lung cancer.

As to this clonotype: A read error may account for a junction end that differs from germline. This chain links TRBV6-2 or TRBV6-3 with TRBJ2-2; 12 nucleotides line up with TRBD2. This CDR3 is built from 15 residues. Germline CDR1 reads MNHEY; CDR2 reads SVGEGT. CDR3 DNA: TGTGCCCGCAGTTCTAGCGGGAGGGACACCCGGGAGCTGTTTTTT. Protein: CARSSSGRDTRELFF.

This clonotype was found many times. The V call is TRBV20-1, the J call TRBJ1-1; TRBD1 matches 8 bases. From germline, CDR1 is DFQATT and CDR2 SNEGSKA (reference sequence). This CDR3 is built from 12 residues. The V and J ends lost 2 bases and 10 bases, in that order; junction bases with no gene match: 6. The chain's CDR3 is CSARTGGGSAFF. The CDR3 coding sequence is TGCAGTGCTAGAACAGGGGGAGGTTCAGCTTTCTTT.

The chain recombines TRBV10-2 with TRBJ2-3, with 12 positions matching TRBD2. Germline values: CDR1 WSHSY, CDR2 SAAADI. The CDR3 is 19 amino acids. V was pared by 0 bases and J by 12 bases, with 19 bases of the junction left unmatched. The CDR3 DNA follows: TGCGCCAGCAGTGAGTCCTCCCGCAAACTAGCGGGGGGCACAGATGCCCAGTATTTT. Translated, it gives CASSESSRKLAGGTDAQYF.

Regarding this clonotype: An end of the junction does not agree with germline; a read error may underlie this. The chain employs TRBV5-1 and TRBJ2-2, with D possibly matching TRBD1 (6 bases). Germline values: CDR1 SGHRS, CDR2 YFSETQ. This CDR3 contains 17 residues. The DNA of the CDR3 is TGCGCCAGCAGCGATGACTCCGGGACATCGAACACCGGGGAGCCGTTTTTT. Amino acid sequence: CASSDDSGTSNTGEPFF.

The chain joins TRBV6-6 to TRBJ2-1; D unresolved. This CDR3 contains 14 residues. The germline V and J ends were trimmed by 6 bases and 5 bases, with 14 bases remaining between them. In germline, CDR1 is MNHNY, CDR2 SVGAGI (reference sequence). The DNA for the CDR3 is TGTGCCAGCAGACAGACCCACACCCACAATGAGCAGTTCTTC. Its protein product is CASRQTHTHNEQFF.

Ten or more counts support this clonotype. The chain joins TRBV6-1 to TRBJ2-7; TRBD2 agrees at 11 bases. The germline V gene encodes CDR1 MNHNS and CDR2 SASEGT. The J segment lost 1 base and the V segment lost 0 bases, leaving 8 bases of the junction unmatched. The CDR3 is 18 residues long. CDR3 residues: CASSEAAGGLAGSYEQYF. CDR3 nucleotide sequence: TGTGCCAGCAGTGAAGCGGCGGGCGGACTAGCGGGTTCCTACGAGCAGTACTTC.

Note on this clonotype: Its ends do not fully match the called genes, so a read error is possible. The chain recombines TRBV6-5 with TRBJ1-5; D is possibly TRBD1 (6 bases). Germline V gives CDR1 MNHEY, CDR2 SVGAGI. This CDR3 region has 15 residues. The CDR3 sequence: CASTYLQGNNQPQHF. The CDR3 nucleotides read TGCGCCAGCACTTACCTACAGGGAAACAATCAGCCCCAGCATTTT.

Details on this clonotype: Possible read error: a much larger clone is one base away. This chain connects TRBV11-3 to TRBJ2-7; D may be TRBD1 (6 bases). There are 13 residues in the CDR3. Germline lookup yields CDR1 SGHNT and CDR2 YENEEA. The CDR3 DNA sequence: TGTGCCAGCAGCGTCAGGGGCTCCTACGAGCGGTACTTC. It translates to CASSVRGSYERYF.

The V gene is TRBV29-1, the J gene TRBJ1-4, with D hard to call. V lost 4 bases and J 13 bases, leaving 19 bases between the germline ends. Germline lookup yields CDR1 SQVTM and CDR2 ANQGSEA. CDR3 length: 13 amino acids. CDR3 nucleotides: TGCAGCGTTGGGGCCGGCAAGAATGAAGGACTGTTTTTT. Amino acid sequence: CSVGAGKNEGLFF.

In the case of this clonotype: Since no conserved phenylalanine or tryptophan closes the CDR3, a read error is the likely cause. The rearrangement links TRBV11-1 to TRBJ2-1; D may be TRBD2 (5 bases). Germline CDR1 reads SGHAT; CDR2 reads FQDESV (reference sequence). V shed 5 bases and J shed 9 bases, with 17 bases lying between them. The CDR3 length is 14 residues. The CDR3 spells CASSHTLEVLEQFL. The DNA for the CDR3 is TGTGCCAGCAGCCACACCCTGGAGGTCCTTGAGCAGTTCCTC.

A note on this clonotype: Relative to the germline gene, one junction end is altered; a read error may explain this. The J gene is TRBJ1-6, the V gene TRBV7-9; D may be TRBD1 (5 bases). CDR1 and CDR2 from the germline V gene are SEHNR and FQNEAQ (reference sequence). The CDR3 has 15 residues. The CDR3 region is CASSLEGLQDSPLHF. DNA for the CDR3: TGTGCCAGCAGTTTAGAAGGATTACAGGATTCACCCCTCCACTTT.

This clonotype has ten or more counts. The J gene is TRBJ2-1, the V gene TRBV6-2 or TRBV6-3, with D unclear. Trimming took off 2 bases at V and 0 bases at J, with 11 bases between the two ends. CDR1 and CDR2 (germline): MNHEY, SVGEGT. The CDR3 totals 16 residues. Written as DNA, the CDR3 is TGTGCCAGCAGTTACCGCGGCGTTAGCTCCTACAATGAGCAGTTCTTC. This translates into CASSYRGVSSYNEQFF.

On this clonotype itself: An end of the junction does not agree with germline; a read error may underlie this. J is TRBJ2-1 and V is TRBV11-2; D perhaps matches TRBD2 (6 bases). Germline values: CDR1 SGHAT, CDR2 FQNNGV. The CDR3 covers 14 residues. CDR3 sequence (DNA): TGTGCAAGCAGCTCTAGCGTGGGATACAATGAGCAGTTCTTC. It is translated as CASSSSVGYNEQFF.

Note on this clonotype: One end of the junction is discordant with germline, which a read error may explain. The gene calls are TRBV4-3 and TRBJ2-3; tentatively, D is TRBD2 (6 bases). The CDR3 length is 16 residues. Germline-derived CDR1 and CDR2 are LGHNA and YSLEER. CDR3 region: CASSQDRAGITDRQYF. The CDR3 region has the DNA TGCGCCAGTAGTCAAGATAGAGCGGGCATCACAGATAGGCAGTATTTT.

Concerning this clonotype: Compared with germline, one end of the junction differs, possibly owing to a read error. For the CDR3, the DNA is TGTGCCAGCAGTTATCAGTCAGGGTCGGAGGAGACCCAGCACTTC. Amino acid sequence: CASSYQSGSEETQHF. The V gene is TRBV12-3 or TRBV12-4, the J gene TRBJ2-5, with D possibly called TRBD1 or TRBD2 (5 bases each). The CDR3 extends over 15 amino acids.

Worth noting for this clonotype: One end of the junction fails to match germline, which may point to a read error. The CDR3 loop is CASGTGDHSPLYF. For the CDR3, the DNA is TGTGCCAGCGGGACAGGGGACCATTCACCCCTCTACTTT. V gene TRBV28 combines with J gene TRBJ1-6; the match to TRBD1 covers 10 bases. From germline, CDR1 is MDHEN and CDR2 SYDVKM. The CDR3 extends over 13 amino acids.

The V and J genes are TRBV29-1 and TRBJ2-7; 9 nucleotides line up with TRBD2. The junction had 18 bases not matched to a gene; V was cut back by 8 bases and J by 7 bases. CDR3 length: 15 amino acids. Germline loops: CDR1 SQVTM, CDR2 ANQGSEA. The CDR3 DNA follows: TGCAGCATTGTTATCCGGGCGGGAGGGCCTGATGAGCAGTACTTC. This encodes CSIVIRAGGPDEQYF.